These 20 T cell receptor beta chains share one sample of origin, sequenced in a study of blood T cell repertoires in COVID-19. Sequencing used immunoSEQ multiplex PCR; TCRdb keeps in-frame clones, though not all of them. The table shows fewer than 55,000 clones, with approximately 78% occurring only once. The sequenced sample consisted of peripheral blood. The receptors shown here come from a human donor with acute or convalescent COVID-19. The donor label of this sample is uncertain.

V is TRBV6-1 and J is TRBJ2-3, with TRBD1 matching 7 bases. The CDR3 covers 18 residues. CDR1 and CDR2 from the germline V gene are MNHNS and SASEGT. V shed 4 bases and J 3 bases; nucleotides not matched to a gene: 16. CDR3 region: CASSGLKTGVARTDTQYF. The CDR3 DNA follows: TGTGCCAGCAGTGGCCTTAAAACAGGGGTCGCTAGGACAGATACGCAGTATTTT.

The CDR3 nucleotides read TGCGCCAGCAGTGAGACGGGACTAGCGGGGGGGGGCACAGATACGCAGTATTTT. This gives the protein CASSETGLAGGGTDTQYF. The chain joins TRBV10-2 to TRBJ2-3, with 16 bases aligning to TRBD2. Germline V gene sequence: CDR1 WSHSY, CDR2 SAAADI. Germline trimming cut 2 bases from V and 1 base from J; bases unmatched to any gene: 3. The length of the CDR3 is 18 residues.

This clone was seen only once. The rearrangement links TRBV28 to TRBJ1-4; 7 bases map to TRBD1. The CDR3 contains 14 residues. CDR1 MDHEN and CDR2 SYDVKM come from the germline V gene. With 4 bases clipped from V and 8 bases from J, the junction kept 7 bases outside the gene matches. The CDR3 nucleotides read TGTGCCAGCAGTTCGACAGGGTTCGACGAAAAACTGTTTTTT. As protein: CASSSTGFDEKLFF. The full variable domain, rest sourced from reference TRBV28 and TRBJ1-4, is DVKVTQSSRYLVKRTGEKVFLECVQDMDHENMFWYRQDPGLGLRLIYFSYDVKMKEKGDIPEGYSVSREKKERFSLILESASTNQTSMYLCASSSTGFDEKLFFGSGTQLSVL.

This clone occurred once. The genes are TRBV28 and TRBJ1-3, with 11 bases matching TRBD1. There are 14 residues in the CDR3. The junction had 2 bases not matched to a gene; V was cut back by 6 bases and J by 4 bases. Germline CDR1 reads MDHEN; CDR2 reads SYDVKM. CDR3 coding DNA: TGTGCCAGCAGCCGGACAGGGGGCGGAAACACCATATATTTT. It yields the protein CASSRTGGGNTIYF. The variable domain in full, with the rest retrieved from reference TRBV28 and TRBJ1-3, is DVKVTQSSRYLVKRTGEKVFLECVQDMDHENMFWYRQDPGLGLRLIYFSYDVKMKEKGDIPEGYSVSREKKERFSLILESASTNQTSMYLCASSRTGGGNTIYFGEGSWLTVV.

The chain joins TRBV28 to TRBJ1-2; tentatively, D is TRBD1 (6 bases). The CDR3 is 12 amino acids. The V end was cut by 5 bases, the J end by 8 bases, with 12 bases between. Germline V gene data show CDR1 as MDHEN and CDR2 as SYDVKM. This CDR3 reads CASSPQQGGYTF. As DNA, the CDR3 is TGTGCCAGCAGTCCTCAACAGGGAGGCTACACCTTC.

The CDR3 DNA sequence: TGTGCCAGCAGCCCGGGACAGGGGAACACTGAAGCTTTCTTT. This encodes CASSPGQGNTEAFF. V is TRBV9 and J is TRBJ1-1, with 9 bases identical to TRBD1. Germline CDR1 reads SGDLS; CDR2 reads YYNGEE. CDR3 length equals 14 residues. The J segment lost 1 base and the V segment lost 4 bases, leaving 2 bases of the junction unmatched.

The chain employs TRBV30 and TRBJ2-7, with D possibly being TRBD2 (6 bases). CDR3 length: 12 residues. Germline CDR1 GTSNPN, CDR2 SVGIG (reference sequence). Trimming stripped 4 bases from V and 3 bases from J, with 10 bases between. The CDR3 spells CAWISGGYEQYF. The CDR3 region has the DNA TGTGCCTGGATATCCGGGGGCTACGAGCAGTACTTC.

Only one count was recorded for this clone. This chain connects TRBV11-3 to TRBJ2-7; D not certain. In germline, CDR1 is SGHNT, CDR2 YENEEA. V gave up 1 base and J gave up 5 bases, with 6 bases separating them. The CDR3 sequence is 12 residues long. CDR3 residues: CASSLGVNEQYF. CDR3 in DNA: TGTGCCAGCAGCTTAGGTGTTAACGAGCAGTACTTC.

V usage is TRBV6-6 and J usage is TRBJ2-7; 7 nucleotides line up with TRBD1. The CDR3 runs to 16 residues. The ends lost 6 bases at V and 0 bases at J; junction bases unmatched: 11. Germline CDR1 MNHNY, CDR2 SVGAGI (reference sequence). In DNA, the CDR3 is TGTGCCAGCAGCGGCGCGGACAGGCAAAGCTCCTACGAGCAGTACTTC. Protein sequence: CASSGADRQSSYEQYF.

This chain connects TRBV27 to TRBJ1-2; perhaps TRBD1 as D (6 bases). V was pared by 5 bases and J by 4 bases, with 23 bases between. This CDR3 spans 17 amino acids. Germline V gene lookup returns CDR1 MNHEY and CDR2 SMNVEV (reference sequence). The CDR3 reads CASSRGAHTDSIYGYTF. CDR3 bases: TGTGCCAGCAGTCGGGGGGCTCATACCGATTCCATCTATGGCTACACCTTC.

The chain uses TRBV11-3 and TRBJ2-3; 9 bases match TRBD2. The CDR3 totals 19 residues. After removal of 5 bases from V and 8 bases from J, the junction contained 23 bases not matched to a gene. Germline CDR1 reads SGHNT; CDR2 reads YENEEA. The CDR3 sequence is CASSKEFGIRTSEFGTQYF. As DNA, the CDR3 is TGTGCCAGCAGCAAGGAGTTTGGGATTCGGACTAGCGAGTTCGGTACGCAGTATTTT.

The DNA of the CDR3 is TGTGCCTGGAGTGTACTCAGGAGGATGAACACTGAAGCTTTCTTT. Translation: CAWSVLRRMNTEAFF. This chain connects TRBV30 to TRBJ1-1, with no clear D. CDR1 is GTSNPN, CDR2 SVGIG, per germline (reference sequence). The V gene lost 0 bases and the J gene lost 0 bases, with 11 bases spanning the gap. The CDR3 covers 15 residues. The variable domain in full, with the rest retrieved from reference TRBV30 and TRBJ1-1, is SQTIHQWPATLVQPVGSPLSLECTVEGTSNPNLYWYRQAAGRGLQLLFYSVGIGQISSEVPQNLSASRPQDRQFILSSKKLLLSDSGFYLCAWSVLRRMNTEAFFGQGTRLTVV.

The V call is TRBV5-1, the J call TRBJ2-1; perhaps TRBD1 as D (6 bases). The CDR3 runs 14 residues. Germline assignment: CDR1 SGHRS and CDR2 YFSETQ. Between the trimmed V and J ends, which lost 4 bases and 0 bases, there was a span of 8 bases. The CDR3 sequence: CASSVDSSYNEQFF. The CDR3 nucleotides are TGCGCCAGCAGCGTGGACAGCTCCTACAATGAGCAGTTCTTC.

The chain carries TRBV9 and TRBJ2-1; 9 bases align to TRBD2. The CDR3 spans 17 residues. Germline CDR1 is SGDLS and CDR2 is YYNGEE. V shed 4 bases, J shed 2 bases, and the junction held 10 bases outside the gene matches. CDR3 bases: TGTGCCAGCAGCCTCTCCTGGGGCGGGGGGGCCTACAATGAGCAGTTCTTC. Protein sequence: CASSLSWGGGAYNEQFF. The whole variable domain, filled in from reference TRBV9 and TRBJ2-1, reads DSGVTQTPKHLITATGQRVTLRCSPRSGDLSVYWYQQSLDQGLQFLIQYYNGEERAKGNILERFSAQQFPDLHSELNLSSLELGDSALYFCASSLSWGGGAYNEQFFGPGTRLTVL.

The chain carries TRBV2 and TRBJ1-5, with 7 bases fitting TRBD1. The ends lost 6 bases at V and 4 bases at J; junction bases unmatched: 6. Germline loops: CDR1 SNHLY, CDR2 FYNNEI. The CDR3 runs to 14 residues. CDR3 bases: TGTGCCAGCAGCCGGGACAGAGGGAATCAGCCCCAGCATTTT. Residues: CASSRDRGNQPQHF.

V gene TRBV6-6 combines with J gene TRBJ2-3, with TRBD1 identical over 8 bases. CDR1 MNHNY and CDR2 SVGAGI come from the germline V gene (reference sequence). The V gene end was trimmed by 2 bases and the J gene end by 3 bases; junction bases not matched to a gene: 7. This CDR3 has 16 residues. The CDR3 spells CASSYGPGGDTDTQYF. CDR3 coding DNA: TGTGCCAGCAGTTACGGACCAGGGGGCGATACAGATACGCAGTATTTT.

CDR3 region: CSVRQGLNYGYTF. The DNA of the CDR3 is TGCAGCGTCAGACAGGGGCTAAACTATGGCTACACCTTC. The V call is TRBV29-1, the J call TRBJ1-2, with 8 nucleotides matching TRBD1. Germline loops: CDR1 SQVTM, CDR2 ANQGSEA. This CDR3 has 13 amino acids. V shed 6 bases, J shed 2 bases, and the junction held 5 bases outside the gene matches.

The genes are TRBV6-1 and TRBJ2-3, with a weak D call TRBD2 (5 bases). Germline V gene sequence: CDR1 MNHNS, CDR2 SASEGT. Trimming cost V 0 bases and J 4 bases, with 11 bases left between them. This CDR3 contains 15 residues. Written as DNA, the CDR3 is TGTGCCAGCAGTGAAGCGCTCGGAGGCCCAGATACGCAGTATTTT. Its protein is CASSEALGGPDTQYF.

The V and J genes are TRBV7-2 and TRBJ1-5; no definite D call. Trimming cost V 3 bases and J 2 bases, with 11 bases left between them. From germline, CDR1 is SGHTA and CDR2 FQGNSA. The CDR3 is 15 amino acids. DNA of the CDR3: TGTGCCAGCAGCTTGGTACCTCGGGGCAATCAGCCCCAGCATTTT. Its protein product is CASSLVPRGNQPQHF. The full variable domain, completed using reference TRBV7-2 and TRBJ1-5, is GAGVSQSPSNKVTEKGKDVELRCDPISGHTALYWYRQSLGQGLEFLIYFQGNSAPDKSGLPSDRFSAERTGGSVSTLTIQRTQQEDSAVYLCASSLVPRGNQPQHFGDGTRLSIL.

The chain has TRBV7-8 and TRBJ2-7; 9 bases match TRBD2. Per germline, CDR1 SGHVS and CDR2 FQNEAQ. The CDR3 is 15 amino acids. V was clipped by 5 bases and J by 4 bases; unmatched bases: 9. The CDR3 coding sequence is TGTGCCAGCAGCCTGGCGATTAGCGGGAGATACGAGCAGTACTTC. This encodes CASSLAISGRYEQYF.